Presented here are 26 T cell receptor beta chains from one specimen sequenced in a study of blood T cells in healthy people across ages (dated by TCRdb to 2014 to 2015). The library came from 5' RACE. For sequencing, an Illumina HiSeq 2500 was employed. The second PCR ran for roughly 6 to 11 cycles and used a J-beta primer mix along with a sample-barcoded 5' primer. The public sequencing data were trimmed at Q25 with fastp and processed into clonotypes with MiXCR by TCRdb, which kept only in-frame beta chains. Every distinct CDR3 protein forms one entry, paired with its most common genes and DNA. A total of about 780,000 distinct CDR3 sequences appear in this sample, more than 35% of them only once. The top ten clonotypes cover about a sixth of the sample. The sample taken for sequencing was blood. Receptor source: a man older than 75 in good health.

This clonotype was seen only a few times. This chain uses TRBV28 with TRBJ2-6; 8 bases align to TRBD1. With 6 bases clipped from V and 0 bases from J, the junction kept 10 bases outside the gene matches. The CDR3 extends over 18 amino acids. CDR1 is MDHEN and CDR2 is SYDVKM in the germline V gene. The CDR3 protein is CASSSPGTGFSGANVLTF. The CDR3 nucleotides read TGTGCCAGCAGCTCACCCGGGACAGGATTCTCTGGGGCCAACGTCCTGACTTTC.

A word on this clonotype: No conserved phenylalanine or tryptophan ends this CDR3, so it is likely a read error. The chain recombines TRBV20-1 with TRBJ1-2, with 7 positions matching TRBD1. The germline V gene has CDR1 DFQATT and CDR2 SNEGSKA (reference sequence). CDR3 length: 12 residues. Trimming cost V 5 bases and J 2 bases; bases outside gene matches: 2. CDR3 sequence reads: CSAGTENYGYTS. The CDR3 bases are TGCAGTGCTGGGACAGAGAACTATGGCTACACCTCC.

This clonotype has a single count. V and J are TRBV5-1 and TRBJ1-4; 7 nucleotides match TRBD1. The germline V gene encodes CDR1 SGHRS and CDR2 YFSETQ. The junction had 5 bases not matched to a gene; V was cut back by 0 bases and J by 9 bases. This CDR3 spans 14 amino acids. The CDR3 coding sequence is TGCGCCAGCAGCTTGGAACAGGGGAAAAAAAAACTGTTTTTT. Residues: CASSLEQGKKKLFF.

Only a few counts were recorded for this clonotype. The chain is built from TRBV5-4 and TRBJ2-7; possibly TRBD2 for D (6 bases). The germline V and J ends were trimmed by 6 bases and 1 base, with 20 bases remaining between them. Germline values: CDR1 SGHNT, CDR2 YYREEE (reference sequence). This CDR3 region has 16 residues. CDR3 DNA sequence: TGTGCCAGCACTCGGGGGAGGTCAGCTGATTCCTACGAGCAGTACTTC. Its translation is CASTRGRSADSYEQYF.

This clonotype came up a few times. The genes are TRBV20-1 and TRBJ2-1; 7 bases are a match to TRBD2. There are 17 residues in the CDR3. V shed 0 bases and J 3 bases; nucleotides not matched to a gene: 11. CDR1 is DFQATT, CDR2 SNEGSKA, per germline (reference sequence). The chain's CDR3 is CSAREGTTQDYYNEQFF. In nucleotides, the CDR3 is TGCAGTGCTAGAGAAGGGACTACCCAAGACTACTACAATGAGCAGTTCTTC.

Concerning this clonotype itself: This sequence may be a read error, since a much larger clone differs from it by one base. The chain links TRBV12-3 or TRBV12-4 to TRBJ2-1; D perhaps matches TRBD2 (6 bases). The J call may be faulty, since TRBJ2-7 better matches the DNA end. The CDR3 is made up of 15 amino acids. DNA for the CDR3: TGTGCCAGCAGTTTTATTGGAGGGCCCTACAATGAGCAGTACTTC. This encodes CASSFIGGPYNEQYF.

This CDR3 is CASSPARGSLSSYNEQFF. The DNA of the CDR3 is TGTGCCAGCTCACCAGCTCGGGGATCTCTAAGCTCCTACAATGAGCAGTTCTTC. The chain is built from TRBV18 and TRBJ2-1, with TRBD2 as a possible D gene (5 bases). The CDR3 extends over 18 amino acids. The V end lost 2 bases, the J end lost 0 bases, and 17 bases lay between the germline ends. The germline V gene encodes CDR1 KGHSH and CDR2 LQKENI.

Points on this clonotype: Since a much larger clone is just one base distant, this may be a read error. This rearrangement joins TRBV5-1 to TRBJ2-5; 16 positions match TRBD2. The V gene end was trimmed by 4 bases and the J gene end by 11 bases; junction bases not matched to a gene: 14. This CDR3 is 17 amino acids long. Germline CDR1 reads SGHRS; CDR2 reads YFSETQ. CDR3 region: CASSAGTSGRAYNEQYF. CDR3 DNA sequence: TGCGCCAGCAGCGCCGGGACTAGCGGGAGGGCCTACAATGAGCAGTACTTC.

The rearrangement joins TRBV10-3 to TRBJ2-3; TRBD2 matches 8 bases. CDR1 and CDR2 from the germline V gene are ENHRY and SYGVKD. V dropped 0 bases and J dropped 1; count of bases not matched to a gene: 3. The CDR3 length is 16 residues. For the CDR3, the DNA is TGTGCCATCAGTGAGTCGGCGGGAGGAGGCACAGATACGCAGTATTTT. This translates into CAISESAGGGTDTQYF.

This clonotype was seen only a few times. V is TRBV12-3 or TRBV12-4 and J is TRBJ2-5; 9 bases match TRBD2. The CDR3 length is 15 residues. V dropped 7 bases and J dropped 11; count of bases not matched to a gene: 17. The CDR3 region is CASTPGASGVSKQYF. As DNA, the CDR3 is TGTGCCAGCACCCCTGGGGCTAGCGGGGTTTCTAAGCAGTACTTC.

There are a few counts of this clonotype. This chain connects TRBV29-1 to TRBJ2-7, with 12 bases fitting TRBD2. V was clipped by 4 bases and J by 0 bases; unmatched bases: 4. CDR1 SQVTM and CDR2 ANQGSEA come from the germline V gene. The CDR3 consists of 15 residues. CDR3 amino acids: CSVVLAGGSSYEQYF. CDR3 nucleotides: TGCAGCGTTGTCCTAGCGGGAGGGAGCTCCTACGAGCAGTACTTC.

This clonotype came up once. The V call is TRBV29-1, the J call TRBJ1-5; the D is unclear. Germline V lookup: CDR1 SQVTM, CDR2 ANQGSEA. The CDR3 has 12 amino acids. V lost 6 bases and J 6 bases, leaving 12 bases between the germline ends. The CDR3 reads CSVILKGQPQHF. The CDR3 DNA reads as TGCAGCGTCATATTGAAGGGTCAGCCCCAGCATTTT. Supplemented by reference TRBV29-1 and TRBJ1-5, the full variable domain reads SAVISQKPSRDICQRGTSLTIQCQVDSQVTMMFWYRQQPGQSLTLIATANQGSEATYESGFVIDKFPISRPNLTFSTLTVSNMSPEDSSIYLCSVILKGQPQHFGDGTRLSIL.

V is TRBV2 and J is TRBJ2-3, with 8 bases identical to TRBD2. Germline loops: CDR1 SNHLY, CDR2 FYNNEI. The CDR3 covers 15 residues. After removal of 1 base from V and 11 bases from J, the junction contained 11 bases not matched to a gene. CDR3 region: CASSEGGSGGTRQYF. The CDR3 DNA is TGTGCCAGCAGTGAAGGTGGCAGCGGGGGTACCCGGCAGTATTTT.

The chain recombines TRBV10-2 with TRBJ2-5; tentatively, D is TRBD2 (6 bases). Germline V gene lookup returns CDR1 WSHSY and CDR2 SAAADI. The V and J ends lost 6 bases and 5 bases respectively, with 22 bases between them. The CDR3 consists of 16 residues. CDR3 nucleotide sequence: TGCGCCAGCAGGAAACGGCGGGGCGGGGAGATGGAGACCCAGTACTTC. It specifies CASRKRRGGEMETQYF.

The V and J genes are TRBV29-1 and TRBJ2-3; 9 positions agree with TRBD1. The CDR3 is 14 amino acids. Germline V lookup: CDR1 SQVTM, CDR2 ANQGSEA. Trimming at V came to 5 bases and at J to 4 bases, leaving 7 bases not matched to a gene. The CDR3 nucleotides are TGCAGCGTTTCTACAGGGGGCTATCCAGATACGCAGTATTTT. Its translation: CSVSTGGYPDTQYF.

In the case of this clonotype: An end of the junction does not agree with germline; a read error may underlie this. The CDR3 bases are TGCGCCTGCAGCCCAGGACTAGCGGGGACCGGGGAGCTGTTTTTT. This codes for CACSPGLAGTGELFF. The chain combines TRBV5-1 with TRBJ2-2, with 12 bases aligning to TRBD2. Germline lookup yields CDR1 SGHRS and CDR2 YFSETQ. The CDR3 spans 15 residues.

CDR3 DNA: TGCGCCAGCAGCTTGAATGGGTTGGGTCAGGAGACCCAGTACTTC. Amino acids: CASSLNGLGQETQYF. The chain joins TRBV5-1 to TRBJ2-4; no definite D call. The DNA end is more similar to TRBJ2-5, so the J call may be wrong. The V gene's germline CDR1 is SGHRS and CDR2 YFSETQ. The CDR3 has 15 residues.

This clonotype has a handful of counts. This chain links TRBV27 with TRBJ2-3, with 10 bases matching TRBD2. The V gene's germline CDR1 is MNHEY and CDR2 SMNVEV (reference sequence). The CDR3 covers 16 residues. Trimming removed 5 bases from V and 1 base from J; junction bases left unmatched: 6. The CDR3 loop is CASSGSGRAGTDTQYF. The CDR3 nucleotides are TGTGCCAGCAGTGGGAGCGGGAGGGCAGGCACAGATACGCAGTATTTT.

The chain combines TRBV5-1 with TRBJ2-1, with TRBD1 identical over 7 bases. The J segment lost 9 bases and the V segment lost 4 bases, leaving 7 bases of the junction unmatched. Per germline, CDR1 SGHRS and CDR2 YFSETQ. The CDR3 runs to 13 residues. The CDR3 DNA sequence: TGCGCCAGCAGCCCGACAGGGCCCGGTGAGCAGTTCTTC. Translated: CASSPTGPGEQFF.

The gene calls are TRBV6-2 or TRBV6-3 and TRBJ1-6, with D hard to call. V was trimmed by 2 bases and J by 10 bases, leaving 12 bases between them. The CDR3 totals 14 residues. Germline V gene lookup returns CDR1 MNHEY and CDR2 SVGEGT. CDR3 region: CASSYESFGSPLHF. CDR3 sequence (DNA): TGTGCCAGCAGTTACGAGTCGTTCGGGTCACCCCTCCACTTT.

This clonotype was found a few times. The V gene is TRBV27, the J gene TRBJ1-5; D is perhaps TRBD1 (5 bases). Trimming cost V 3 bases and J 6 bases, with 21 bases left between them. Germline CDR1 and CDR2: MNHEY and SMNVEV (reference sequence). This CDR3 region has 17 residues. The CDR3: CASSLGGEQHKSQPQHF. As DNA, the CDR3 is TGTGCCAGCAGTTTGGGGGGAGAACAGCACAAATCTCAGCCCCAGCATTTT.

V usage is TRBV15 and J usage is TRBJ2-3, with D possibly called TRBD1 or TRBD2 (5 bases each). The CDR3 has 15 residues. The germline V and J ends were trimmed by 3 bases and 5 bases, with 15 bases remaining between them. Germline loops: CDR1 LNHNV, CDR2 YYDKDF (reference sequence). The CDR3 reads CATSRDFGGGDTQYF. DNA for the CDR3: TGTGCCACCAGCAGGGACTTTGGTGGGGGAGATACGCAGTATTTT.

This clonotype showed up just a few times. V gene TRBV3-1 combines with J gene TRBJ2-7; no reliable D call. This CDR3 spans 13 amino acids. Germline assignment: CDR1 LGHDT and CDR2 YNNKEL (reference sequence). V was clipped by 0 bases and J by 6 bases, with 9 bases between them. This CDR3 reads CASSQDRHSEQYF. As DNA, the CDR3 is TGTGCCAGCAGCCAAGATAGGCACAGCGAGCAGTACTTC.

This clonotype was observed a handful of times. This chain uses TRBV12-3 or TRBV12-4 with TRBJ2-1, with 8 nucleotides matching TRBD2. The CDR3 totals 15 residues. V lost 5 bases to trimming and J lost 0 bases; unmatched junction nucleotides: 3. CDR3 sequence: CASSRGRSSYNEQFF. CDR3 DNA sequence: TGTGCCAGCAGTCGCGGGAGGAGCTCCTACAATGAGCAGTTCTTC.

With regard to this clonotype: The germline gene is not matched at one end of the junction; a read error may be the cause. The rearrangement uses TRBV5-1 and TRBJ2-7; TRBD1 agrees at 7 bases. The CDR3 runs 15 residues. Germline loops: CDR1 SGHRS, CDR2 YFSETQ. DNA of the CDR3: TGCGCCAGCAGAGAGACAGGGATCGCCTACAATGAGCGGTACTTC. This translates into CASRETGIAYNERYF. Drawing the rest from reference TRBV5-1 and TRBJ2-7, the complete variable domain is KAGVTQTPRYLIKTRGQQVTLSCSPISGHRSVSWYQQTPGQGLQFLFEYFSETQRNKGNFPGRFSGRQFSNSRSEMNVSTLELGDSALYLCASRETGIAYNERYFGPGTRLTVT.

About this clonotype itself: One end of the junction does not line up with germline, which may come from a read error. V gene TRBV7-9 combines with J gene TRBJ2-3, with D possibly being TRBD1 (5 bases). CDR3 size: 17 residues. Germline assignment: CDR1 SEHNR and CDR2 FQNEAQ (reference sequence). This CDR3 reads CASRHDLGRSRTDTQYF. The CDR3 nucleotides read TGCGCCAGCAGACACGACCTGGGGCGGAGTCGCACAGATACGCAGTATTTT.